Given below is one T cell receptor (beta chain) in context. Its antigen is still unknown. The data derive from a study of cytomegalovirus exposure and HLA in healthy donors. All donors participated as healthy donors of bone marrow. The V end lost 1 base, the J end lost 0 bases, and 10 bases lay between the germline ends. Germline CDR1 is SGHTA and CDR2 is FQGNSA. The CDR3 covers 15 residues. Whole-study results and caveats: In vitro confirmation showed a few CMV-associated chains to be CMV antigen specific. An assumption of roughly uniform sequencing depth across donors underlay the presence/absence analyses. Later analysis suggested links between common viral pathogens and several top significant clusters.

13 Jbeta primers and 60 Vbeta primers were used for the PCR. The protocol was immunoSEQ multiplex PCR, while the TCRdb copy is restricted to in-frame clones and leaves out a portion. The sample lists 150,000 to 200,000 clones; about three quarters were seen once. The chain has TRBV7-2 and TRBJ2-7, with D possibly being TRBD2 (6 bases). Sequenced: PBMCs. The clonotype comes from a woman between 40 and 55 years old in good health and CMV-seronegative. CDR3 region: CASSLGGSGSYEQYF. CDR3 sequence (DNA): TGTGCCAGCAGCTTAGGGGGTAGCGGCTCCTACGAGCAGTACTTC.